The clone carrying this TCR beta chain is labeled medium-sized. Its antigen is not known. The sample comes from a study of T cell repertoires in cytomegalovirus infection. TCRdb independently ran MiXCR on the reads; one entry per CDR3 protein. Here the sample spans around 69,000 distinct CDR3 sequences, about 27% being singletons. Trimming cost V 2 bases and J 0 bases, with 8 bases left between them. The CDR3 consists of 16 residues. The germline V gene encodes CDR1 SGHTA and CDR2 FQGNSA. The material sequenced was CD8+ T cells from cultured PBMCs, taken from culture after CMV antigen stimulation. The sequence was collected from a human donor in good health (CMV status not recorded). Some clones in this sample may be carry-over from other donors' samples. The chain joins TRBV7-2 to TRBJ2-6; D is unclear. For the CDR3, the DNA is TGTGCCAGCAGCTTACGACCGGACTCTGGGGCCAACGTCCTGACTTTC. Translation gives CASSLRPDSGANVLTF.